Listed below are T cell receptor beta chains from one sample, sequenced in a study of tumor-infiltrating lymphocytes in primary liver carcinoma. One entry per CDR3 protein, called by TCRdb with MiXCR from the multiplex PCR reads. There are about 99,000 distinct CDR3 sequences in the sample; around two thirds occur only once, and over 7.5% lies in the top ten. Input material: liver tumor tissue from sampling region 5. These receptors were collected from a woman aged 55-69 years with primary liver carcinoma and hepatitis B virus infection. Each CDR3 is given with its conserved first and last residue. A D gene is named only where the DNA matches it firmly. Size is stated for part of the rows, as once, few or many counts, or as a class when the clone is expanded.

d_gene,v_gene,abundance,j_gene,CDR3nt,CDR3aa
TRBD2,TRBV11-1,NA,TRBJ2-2,TGTGCCAGCAGCTTAGGGTTAGCGGGAGGTAGCAACGGGGAGCTGTTTTTT,CASSLGLAGGSNGELFF
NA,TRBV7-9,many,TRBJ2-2,TGTGCCAGCAGCTTCGCTACCGCCGGGGAGCTGTTTTTT,CASSFATAGELFF
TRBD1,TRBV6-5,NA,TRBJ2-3,TGTGCCAGTAGCATGACAGGGGAAAGCATAGATACGCAGTATTTT,CASSMTGESIDTQYF
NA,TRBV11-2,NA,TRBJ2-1,TGTGCCAGCATCTGGATTAGCTGTGGTGAGCAGTTCTTC,CASIWISCGEQFF
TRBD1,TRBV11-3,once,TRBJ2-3,TGTGCCAGAAGCCACCGGTCCGGGACAGTGACTAGCACAGATACGCAGTATTTT,CARSHRSGTVTSTDTQYF
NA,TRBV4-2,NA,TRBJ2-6,TGTGCCACCAGCCAAGATCGTGGCAGACTGTCTTTCTCTGGGGCCAACGTCCTGACATTC,CATSQDRGRLSFSGANVLTF
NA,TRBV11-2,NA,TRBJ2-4,TGTGCCAGCAGCAACCTACTAGCTGGAAACATTCGGTACTTC,CASSNLLAGNIRYF
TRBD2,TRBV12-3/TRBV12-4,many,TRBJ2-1,TGTGCCAGCACTTTGGGGCTAGCGGGACTCAATGAGCAGTTCTTC,CASTLGLAGLNEQFF
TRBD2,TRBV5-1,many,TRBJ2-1,TGCGCCAGCAGCGACTGGACTAGCGGGAGGAGTAATGAGCAGTTCTTC,CASSDWTSGRSNEQFF
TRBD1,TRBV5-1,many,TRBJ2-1,TGCGCCAGCAGCCGGGGACAGTACTCCTACAATGAGCAGTTCTTC,CASSRGQYSYNEQFF
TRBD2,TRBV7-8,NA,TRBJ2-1,TGTGCCAGCAGCTTAGCTGGAACTAGCGGGACCAATGAGCAGTTCTTC,CASSLAGTSGTNEQFF
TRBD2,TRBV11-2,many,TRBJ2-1,TGTGCCGGCAGCTTCACTAGCGGAAGGTACAATGAGCAGTTCTTC,CAGSFTSGRYNEQFF
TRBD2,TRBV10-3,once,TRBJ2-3,TGTGCCATCAACTGGATAACGGGAGGGCTCCACGCAGATACGCAGTATTTT,CAINWITGGLHADTQYF
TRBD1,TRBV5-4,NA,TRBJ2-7,TGTGTCAGCAGCATCGGGACAGGAGGCGACTACGAGCAGTACTTC,CVSSIGTGGDYEQYF
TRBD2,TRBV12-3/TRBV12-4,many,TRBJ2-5,TGTGCCAGCAGGGCTTTAGCGGGAGGTTGGGGAGAGACCCAGTACTTC,CASRALAGGWGETQYF
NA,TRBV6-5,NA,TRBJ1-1,TGTGTCGGCAATTACCCGTGGGACGGTCCTGAAGCTTTCTTT,CVGNYPWDGPEAFF
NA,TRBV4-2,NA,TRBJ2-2,TGTGCCAACATCCTAGTTGTAGCAGCCACCGGGGAGCTGTTTTTC,CANILVVAATGELFF
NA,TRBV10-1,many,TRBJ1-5,TGCGCCAGCAGCACATACCGGACAGAGAAATATCAGCCCCAGCATTTT,CASSTYRTEKYQPQHF
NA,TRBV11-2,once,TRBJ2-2,TGTGCCAGCAGCCACGGGGCTAGTGGCACCGGGGAGCTACTTTTT,CASSHGASGTGELLF
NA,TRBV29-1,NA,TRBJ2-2,TGCAGCGTCACGAGGCACTCGGGCAGGGAGCTGTTATTT,CSVTRHSGRELLF
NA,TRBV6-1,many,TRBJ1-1,TGTGCCAGCAGTGAAGACGGACGAAATCTTGAAGCTTTCTTT,CASSEDGRNLEAFF
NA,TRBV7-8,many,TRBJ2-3,TGTGCCAGCAGCTTAGACCCCGGAGCCGCAGATACGCAGTATTTT,CASSLDPGAADTQYF
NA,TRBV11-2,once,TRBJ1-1,TGTACCAGCAGCTTCGCTCGGGGCACTGTAGCTTTCTTT,CTSSFARGTVAFF
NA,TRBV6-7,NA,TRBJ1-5,TGTGCCACCAGTTACGGGAATCAGCCTCAGCATTTT,CATSYGNQPQHF
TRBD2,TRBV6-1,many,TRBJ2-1,TGTGCCAGTTCCTTAACTAGCGGCTACAATGAGCAGTTCTTC,CASSLTSGYNEQFF
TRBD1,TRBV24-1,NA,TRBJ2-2,TGTGACACCGGGACAGCGAACACCGGGGAGCTGTTTTTT,CDTGTANTGELFF
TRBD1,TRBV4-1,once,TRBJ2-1,TGCGCCAGCGGCCAAGCAGACAGGGGACGGAATGAGCAGTTCTTC,CASGQADRGRNEQFF
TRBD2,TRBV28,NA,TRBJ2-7,TGTGCCAGCTGTTTTGGACTAGCGGTCTTCTCCTACGAGCAGTACTTC,CASCFGLAVFSYEQYF
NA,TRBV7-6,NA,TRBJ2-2,TGTGCCAGCAGCTTACTAGCTCCGGGGAATACCGGGGAGCTGTTTTTT,CASSLLAPGNTGELFF
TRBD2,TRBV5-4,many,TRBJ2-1,TGTGCCAGCAGCTTGGGGGGGAGGGCCTACAATGAGCAGTTCTTC,CASSLGGRAYNEQFF
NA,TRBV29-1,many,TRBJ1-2,TGCAGCGTTGAACAGAACTATGGCTACACCTTC,CSVEQNYGYTF
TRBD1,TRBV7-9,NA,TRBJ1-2,TGTGCCAGCAGCTTTGACAGGGGGGGCGGCTACACCTTC,CASSFDRGGGYTF
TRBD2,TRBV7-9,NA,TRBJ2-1,TGTGCCAGCAGCTCATGGGAAGCGGGAGGGCCTGGTGAGCAGTTCTTC,CASSSWEAGGPGEQFF
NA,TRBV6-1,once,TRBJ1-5,TGTGCCAGCAGTGTTTTGCACACAGAAATCAATCAGCCCCAACATTTT,CASSVLHTEINQPQHF
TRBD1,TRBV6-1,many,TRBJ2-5,TGTGCCACCAGCCCAAGGACAGGGGGGTCGGAGACCCAGTACTTC,CATSPRTGGSETQYF
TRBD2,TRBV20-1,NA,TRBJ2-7,TGCAGTGCTAAGGCCGGGACTAGCGGGAGGCACGAGCAGTACTTC,CSAKAGTSGRHEQYF
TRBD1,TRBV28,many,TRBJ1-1,TGTGCCATCTCGACAGGGAGATATCAGGCTTTCTTT,CAISTGRYQAFF
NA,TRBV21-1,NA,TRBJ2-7,TGTGCCAGCAGCACGTGGAACGACCCGATTAGCGTCGACGAGCAGTACTTC,CASSTWNDPISVDEQYF
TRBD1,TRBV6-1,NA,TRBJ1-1,TGTGCCAGCGGTGAATATCAGGGGGGCACTGAAGCTTTCTTT,CASGEYQGGTEAFF
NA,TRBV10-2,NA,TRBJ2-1,TGCGCTAGCAGTGCGATAGCAGGTGCCTATGGTGAGCAGTTCTTC,CASSAIAGAYGEQFF
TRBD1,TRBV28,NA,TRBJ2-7,TGTGCCAGCCGAAAACAGGGGACAGGCGCCTACGAGCAGTACTTC,CASRKQGTGAYEQYF
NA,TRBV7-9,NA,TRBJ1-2,TGTGCCAGCAGCGGACACACAGGGAGTGGCTACACCTTC,CASSGHTGSGYTF
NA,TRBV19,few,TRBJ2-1,TGTGCCAGTAGTATCCTGGGCAATGAGCAGTTCTTC,CASSILGNEQFF
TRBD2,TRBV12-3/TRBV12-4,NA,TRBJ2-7,TGTGCCAGCAGGCGTGGTGGGAGGGACGAGCAGTACTTC,CASRRGGRDEQYF
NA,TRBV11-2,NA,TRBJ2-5,TGTGCCAGTAGCTTACAATCCAAGGGGGCCCAGTACTTC,CASSLQSKGAQYF
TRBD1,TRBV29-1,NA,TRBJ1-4,TGCAGCGCAACCGGGACAGGGGGGGAAATACTGTTTTTT,CSATGTGGEILFF
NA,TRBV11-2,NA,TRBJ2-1,TGTGCCAGCAGCTTAGGGTACTGCAATGAGCAGTTCTTC,CASSLGYCNEQFF
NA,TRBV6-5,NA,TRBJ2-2,TGTGCCAGCAGTTACTCGATTCGGGACGGGAGAAACACTTGGGAGCTGTTTTTT,CASSYSIRDGRNTWELFF
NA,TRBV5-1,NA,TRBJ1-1,TGCGCCAGCAGTGGGGCGGGAAACAGGTACACTGAAGCTTTCTTT,CASSGAGNRYTEAFF
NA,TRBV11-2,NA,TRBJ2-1,TGTGCCAGCAGCTTGAGCGCCGTACCACTCTCCTACAATGAGCAGTTCTTC,CASSLSAVPLSYNEQFF
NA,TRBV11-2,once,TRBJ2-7,TGTGCCAGCGGTGGAGTCCTTTACGAGCACTATTTC,CASGGVLYEHYF
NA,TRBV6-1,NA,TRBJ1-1,TGCGCCAGCAGTGCCCCCGGGGGACTCCGCGGTGGGCCTTTCTTT,CASSAPGGLRGGPFF
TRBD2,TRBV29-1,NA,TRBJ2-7,TGCAGCGTTGTTCGGACTAGCTGGAGACCTTACTACGAACAGTACTTC,CSVVRTSWRPYYEQYF
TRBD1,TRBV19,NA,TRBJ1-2,TGTGCCAGTAGTCCGCCGACAGGGCTACTTTATGGCTACACCTTC,CASSPPTGLLYGYTF
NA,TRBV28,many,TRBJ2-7,TGTGCCAGCAAAAGGGGCTCCCTCTACGAGCAGTACTTC,CASKRGSLYEQYF
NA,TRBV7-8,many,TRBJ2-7,TGTGCCAGCAGCTCTGACAGCCTCTACGAGCAGTACTTC,CASSSDSLYEQYF
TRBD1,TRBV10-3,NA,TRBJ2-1,TGTGCCATCAGTGGGTTTTCAGGACAGGCCTACGACGAGCAGTTCTTC,CAISGFSGQAYDEQFF
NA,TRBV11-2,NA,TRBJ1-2,TGTGTCGGCAACCTCGGGACACCGGAGGGGTTCTATGGCTACACCTTC,CVGNLGTPEGFYGYTF
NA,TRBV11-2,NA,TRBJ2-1,TGTGCCAGCAGCTTAGGTCTGGTATCAGGAGGGCTGAATGAGCAGTTCTTC,CASSLGLVSGGLNEQFF
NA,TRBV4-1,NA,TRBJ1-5,TGCGCCAGCAGGTCAGCTAGCGGGACTCTAGATACGCAGCATTTT,CASRSASGTLDTQHF